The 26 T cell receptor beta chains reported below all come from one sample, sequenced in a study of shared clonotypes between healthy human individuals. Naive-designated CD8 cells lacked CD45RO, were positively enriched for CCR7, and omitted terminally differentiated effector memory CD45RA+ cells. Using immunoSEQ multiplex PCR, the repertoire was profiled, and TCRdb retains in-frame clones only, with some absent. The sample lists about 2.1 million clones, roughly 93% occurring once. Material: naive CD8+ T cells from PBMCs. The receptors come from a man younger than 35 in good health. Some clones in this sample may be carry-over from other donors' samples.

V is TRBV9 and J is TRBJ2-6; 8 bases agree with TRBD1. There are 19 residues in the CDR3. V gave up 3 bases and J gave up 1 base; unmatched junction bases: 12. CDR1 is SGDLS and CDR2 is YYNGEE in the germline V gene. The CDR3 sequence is CASSARTGTFISGANVLTF. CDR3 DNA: TGTGCCAGCAGCGCCCGGACAGGGACATTTATATCTGGGGCCAACGTCCTGACTTTC.

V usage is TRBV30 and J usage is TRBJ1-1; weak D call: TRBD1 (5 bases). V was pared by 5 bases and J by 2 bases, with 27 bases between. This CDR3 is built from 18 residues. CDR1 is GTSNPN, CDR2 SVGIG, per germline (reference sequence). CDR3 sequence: CAWYSREGPPPTNTEAFF. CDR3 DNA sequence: TGTGCCTGGTACTCCAGGGAGGGGCCGCCCCCTACAAACACTGAAGCTTTCTTT.

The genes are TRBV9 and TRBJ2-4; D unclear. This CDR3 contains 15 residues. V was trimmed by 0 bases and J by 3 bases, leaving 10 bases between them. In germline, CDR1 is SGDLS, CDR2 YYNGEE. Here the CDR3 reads CASSVGGALKNIQYF. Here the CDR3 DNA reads TGTGCCAGCAGCGTAGGTGGCGCACTCAAAAACATTCAGTACTTC.

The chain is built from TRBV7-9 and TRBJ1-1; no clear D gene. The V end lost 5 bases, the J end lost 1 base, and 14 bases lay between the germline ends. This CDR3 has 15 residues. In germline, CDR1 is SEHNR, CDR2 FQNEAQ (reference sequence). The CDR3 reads CASSGRTGQNTEAFF. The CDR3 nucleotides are TGTGCCAGCAGCGGCCGGACCGGGCAGAACACTGAAGCTTTCTTT.

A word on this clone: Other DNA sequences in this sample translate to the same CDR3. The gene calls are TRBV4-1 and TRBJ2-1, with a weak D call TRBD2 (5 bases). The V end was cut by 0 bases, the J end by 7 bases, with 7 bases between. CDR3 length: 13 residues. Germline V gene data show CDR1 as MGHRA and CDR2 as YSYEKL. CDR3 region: CASSQDSGNEQFF. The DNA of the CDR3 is TGCGCCAGCAGCCAAGATTCGGGGAATGAGCAGTTCTTC.

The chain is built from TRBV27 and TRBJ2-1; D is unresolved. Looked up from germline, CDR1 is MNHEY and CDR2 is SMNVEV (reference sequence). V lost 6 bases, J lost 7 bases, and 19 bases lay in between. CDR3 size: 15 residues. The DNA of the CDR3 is TGTGCCAGCAGCCCTGGGTGGCGTAACATGAATGAGCAGTTCTTC. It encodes CASSPGWRNMNEQFF.

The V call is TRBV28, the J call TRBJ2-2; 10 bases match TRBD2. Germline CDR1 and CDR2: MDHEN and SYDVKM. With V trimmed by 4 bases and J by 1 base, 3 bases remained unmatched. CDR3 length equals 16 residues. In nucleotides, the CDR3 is TGTGCCAGCAGTTACCAGCGGGAGGGGAACACCGGGGAGCTGTTTTTT. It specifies CASSYQREGNTGELFF.

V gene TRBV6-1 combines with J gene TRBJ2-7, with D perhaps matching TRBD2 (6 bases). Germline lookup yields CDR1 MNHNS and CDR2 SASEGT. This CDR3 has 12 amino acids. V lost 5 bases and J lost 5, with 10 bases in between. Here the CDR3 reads CASSRRAHEQYF. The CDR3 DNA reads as TGTGCCAGCAGTCGGAGGGCCCACGAGCAGTACTTC.

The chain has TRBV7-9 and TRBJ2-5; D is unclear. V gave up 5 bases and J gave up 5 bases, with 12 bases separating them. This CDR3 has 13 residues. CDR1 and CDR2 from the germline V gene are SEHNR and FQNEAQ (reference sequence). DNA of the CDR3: TGTGCCAGCAGCCCTCGAGAACGGGAGACCCAGTACTTC. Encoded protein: CASSPRERETQYF.

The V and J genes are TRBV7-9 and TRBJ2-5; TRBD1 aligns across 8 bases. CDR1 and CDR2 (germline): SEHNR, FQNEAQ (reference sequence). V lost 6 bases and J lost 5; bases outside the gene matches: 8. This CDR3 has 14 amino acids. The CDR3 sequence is CASRKQGGRETQYF. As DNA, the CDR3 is TGTGCCAGCAGGAAACAGGGGGGCAGGGAGACCCAGTACTTC.

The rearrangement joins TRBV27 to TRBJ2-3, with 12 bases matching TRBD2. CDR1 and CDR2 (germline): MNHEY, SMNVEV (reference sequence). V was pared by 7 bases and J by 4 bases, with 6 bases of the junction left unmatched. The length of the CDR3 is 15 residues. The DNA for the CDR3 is TGTGCCAGCACTTCACTAGCGGGAGGTCCAGATACGCAGTATTTT. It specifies CASTSLAGGPDTQYF.

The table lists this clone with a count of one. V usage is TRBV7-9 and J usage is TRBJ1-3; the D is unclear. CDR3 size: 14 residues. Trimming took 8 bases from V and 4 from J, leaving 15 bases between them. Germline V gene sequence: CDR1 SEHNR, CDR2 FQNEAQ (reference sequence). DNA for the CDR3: TGTGCCAGCCCTGGTGGAGAAGACGGAAACACCATATATTTT. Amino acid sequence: CASPGGEDGNTIYF.

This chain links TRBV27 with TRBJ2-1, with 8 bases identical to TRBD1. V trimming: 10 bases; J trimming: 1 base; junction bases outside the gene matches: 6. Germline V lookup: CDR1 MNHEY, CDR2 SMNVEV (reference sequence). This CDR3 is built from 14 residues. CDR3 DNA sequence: TGTGCCACTTCGAGGACAGGGTCCTACAATGAGCAGTTCTTC. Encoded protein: CATSRTGSYNEQFF.

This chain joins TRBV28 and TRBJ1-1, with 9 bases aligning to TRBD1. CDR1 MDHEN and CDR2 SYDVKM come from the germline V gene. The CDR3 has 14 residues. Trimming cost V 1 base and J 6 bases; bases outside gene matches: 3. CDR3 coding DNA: TGTGCCAGCAGTTTATCCGGGACAGGGCCTGAAGCTTTCTTT. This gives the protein CASSLSGTGPEAFF.

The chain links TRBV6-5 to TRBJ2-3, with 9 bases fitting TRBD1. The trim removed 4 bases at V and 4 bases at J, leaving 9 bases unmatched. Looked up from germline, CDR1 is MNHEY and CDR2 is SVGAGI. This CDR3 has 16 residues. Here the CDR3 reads CASSLGTGSIPDTQYF. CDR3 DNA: TGTGCCAGCAGTTTGGGGACAGGGAGCATCCCAGATACGCAGTATTTT.

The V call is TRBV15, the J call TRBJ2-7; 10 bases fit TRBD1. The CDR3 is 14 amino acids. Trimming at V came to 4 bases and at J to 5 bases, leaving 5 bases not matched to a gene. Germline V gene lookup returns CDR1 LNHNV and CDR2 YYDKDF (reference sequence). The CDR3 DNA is TGTGCCACCAGCACAAGGACAGGGGGGAACGAGCAGTACTTC. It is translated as CATSTRTGGNEQYF.

The CDR3 is CASNPGQRTSYEQYF. The CDR3, as DNA: TGTGCCAGTAACCCGGGACAACGTACCTCCTACGAGCAGTACTTC. The V call is TRBV19, the J call TRBJ2-7; a weak D match, TRBD1 (6 bases). Trimming took off 7 bases at V and 0 bases at J, with 16 bases between the two ends. The CDR3 spans 15 residues. The V gene's germline CDR1 is LNHDA and CDR2 SQIVND (reference sequence).

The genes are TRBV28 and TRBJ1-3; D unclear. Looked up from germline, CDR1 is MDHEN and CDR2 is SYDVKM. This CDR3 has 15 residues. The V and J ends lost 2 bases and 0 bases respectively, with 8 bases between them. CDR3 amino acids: CASSLTRNSGNTIYF. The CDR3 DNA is TGTGCCAGCAGTTTAACGCGGAACTCTGGAAACACCATATATTTT.

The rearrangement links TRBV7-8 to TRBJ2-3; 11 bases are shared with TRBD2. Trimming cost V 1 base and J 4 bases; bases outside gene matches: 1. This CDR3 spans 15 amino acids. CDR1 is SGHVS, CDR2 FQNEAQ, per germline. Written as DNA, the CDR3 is TGTGCCAGCAGCTTAGGACTAGCGGGACCAGATACGCAGTATTTT. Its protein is CASSLGLAGPDTQYF.

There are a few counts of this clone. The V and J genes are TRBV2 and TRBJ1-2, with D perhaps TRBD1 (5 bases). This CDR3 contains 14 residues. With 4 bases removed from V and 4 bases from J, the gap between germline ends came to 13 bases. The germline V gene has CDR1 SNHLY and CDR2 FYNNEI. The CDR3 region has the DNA TGTGCCAGCAGTGCCGCCAGGGAAATCTATGGCTACACCTTC. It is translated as CASSAAREIYGYTF.

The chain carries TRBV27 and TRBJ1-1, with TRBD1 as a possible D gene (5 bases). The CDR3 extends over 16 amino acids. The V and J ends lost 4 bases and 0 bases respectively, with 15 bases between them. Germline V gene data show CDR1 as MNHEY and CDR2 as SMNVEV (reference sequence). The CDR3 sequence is CASSSHRNKMNTEAFF. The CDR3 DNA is TGTGCCAGCAGTTCTCACAGGAACAAAATGAACACTGAAGCTTTCTTT.

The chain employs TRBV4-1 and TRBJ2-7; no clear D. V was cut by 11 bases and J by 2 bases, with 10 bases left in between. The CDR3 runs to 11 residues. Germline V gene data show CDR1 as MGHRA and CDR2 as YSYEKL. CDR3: CAVQVPYEQYF. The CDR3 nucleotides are TGCGCCGTCCAGGTCCCCTACGAGCAGTACTTC.

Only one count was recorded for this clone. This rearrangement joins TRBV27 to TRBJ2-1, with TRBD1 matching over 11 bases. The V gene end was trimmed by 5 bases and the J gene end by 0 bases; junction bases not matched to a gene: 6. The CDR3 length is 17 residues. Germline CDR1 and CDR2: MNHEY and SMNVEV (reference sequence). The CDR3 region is CASSQGTGGVSYNEQFF. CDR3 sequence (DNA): TGTGCCAGCAGTCAAGGGACAGGGGGGGTCTCCTACAATGAGCAGTTCTTC.

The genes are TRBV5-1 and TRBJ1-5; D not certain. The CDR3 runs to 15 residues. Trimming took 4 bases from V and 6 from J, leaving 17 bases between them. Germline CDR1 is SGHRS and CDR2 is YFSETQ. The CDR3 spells CASSLDTRIGQPQHF. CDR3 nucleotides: TGCGCCAGCAGCCTAGACACGCGGATAGGTCAGCCCCAGCATTTT.

This CDR3 is CASTGQFIDEQFF. The DNA for the CDR3 is TGTGCCAGCACGGGACAGTTCATTGATGAGCAGTTCTTC. This chain connects TRBV19 to TRBJ2-1, with 7 bases lining up with TRBD1. V was pared by 9 bases and J by 8 bases, with 10 bases of the junction left unmatched. Germline values: CDR1 LNHDA, CDR2 SQIVND (reference sequence). The CDR3 has 13 residues.

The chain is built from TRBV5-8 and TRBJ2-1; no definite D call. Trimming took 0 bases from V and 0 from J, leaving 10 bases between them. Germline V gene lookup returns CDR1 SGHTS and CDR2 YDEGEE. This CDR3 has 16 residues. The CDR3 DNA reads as TGTGCCAGCAGCTTGGTAGGGAAGAGCTCCTACAATGAGCAGTTCTTC. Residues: CASSLVGKSSYNEQFF.